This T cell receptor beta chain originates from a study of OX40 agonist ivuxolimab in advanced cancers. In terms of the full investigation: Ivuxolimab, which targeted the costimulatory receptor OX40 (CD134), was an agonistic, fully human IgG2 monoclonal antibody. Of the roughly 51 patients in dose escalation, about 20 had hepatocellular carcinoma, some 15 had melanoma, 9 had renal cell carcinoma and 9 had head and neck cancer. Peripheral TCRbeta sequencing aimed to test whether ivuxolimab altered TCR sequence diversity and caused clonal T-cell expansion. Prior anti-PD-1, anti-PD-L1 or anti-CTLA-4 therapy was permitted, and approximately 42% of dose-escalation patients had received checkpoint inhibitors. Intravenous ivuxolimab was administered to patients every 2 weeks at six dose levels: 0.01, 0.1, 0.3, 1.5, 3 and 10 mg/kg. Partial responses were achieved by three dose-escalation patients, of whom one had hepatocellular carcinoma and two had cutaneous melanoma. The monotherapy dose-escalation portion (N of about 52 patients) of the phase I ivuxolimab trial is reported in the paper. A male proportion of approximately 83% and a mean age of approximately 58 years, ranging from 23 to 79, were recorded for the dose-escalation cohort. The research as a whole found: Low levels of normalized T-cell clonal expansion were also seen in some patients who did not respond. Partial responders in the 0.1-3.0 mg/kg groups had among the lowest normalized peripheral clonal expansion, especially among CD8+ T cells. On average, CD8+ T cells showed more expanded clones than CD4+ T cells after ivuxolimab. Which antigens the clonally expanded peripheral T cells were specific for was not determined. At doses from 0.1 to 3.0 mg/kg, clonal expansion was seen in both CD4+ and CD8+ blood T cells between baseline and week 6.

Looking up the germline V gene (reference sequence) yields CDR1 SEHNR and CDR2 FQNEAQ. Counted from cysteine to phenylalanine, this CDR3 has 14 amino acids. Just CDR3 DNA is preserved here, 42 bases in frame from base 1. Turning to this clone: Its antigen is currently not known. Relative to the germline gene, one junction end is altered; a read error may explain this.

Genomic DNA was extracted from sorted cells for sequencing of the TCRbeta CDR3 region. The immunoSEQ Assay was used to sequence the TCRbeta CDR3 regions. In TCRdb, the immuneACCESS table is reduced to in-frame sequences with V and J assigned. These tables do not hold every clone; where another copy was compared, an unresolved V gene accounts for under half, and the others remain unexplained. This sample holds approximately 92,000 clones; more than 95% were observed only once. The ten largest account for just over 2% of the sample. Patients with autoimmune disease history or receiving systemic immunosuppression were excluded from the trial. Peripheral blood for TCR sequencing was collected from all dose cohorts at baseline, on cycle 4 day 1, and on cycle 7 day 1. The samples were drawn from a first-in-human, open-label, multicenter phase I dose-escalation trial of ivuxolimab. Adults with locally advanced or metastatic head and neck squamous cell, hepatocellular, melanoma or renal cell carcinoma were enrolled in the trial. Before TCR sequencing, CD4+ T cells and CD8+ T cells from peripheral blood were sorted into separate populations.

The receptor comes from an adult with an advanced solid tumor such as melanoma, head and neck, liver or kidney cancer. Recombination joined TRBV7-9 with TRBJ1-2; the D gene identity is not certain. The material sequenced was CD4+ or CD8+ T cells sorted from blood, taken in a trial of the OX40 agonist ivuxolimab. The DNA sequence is TGTGCCAGCAGTGGCGGTCAGATAACTTATGGCTGCACCTTC. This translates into CASSGGQITYGCTF.